These T cell receptor beta chains were read from a single sample in a study of CD8 T cells in ankylosing spondylitis. TCRdb used MiXCR to reprocess the 5' RACE reads, holding one entry per CDR3 protein. The sample lists more than 650,000 distinct CDR3 sequences, around 11% occurring once. The sequenced material came from blood, either unsorted or a sorted T cell fraction (not recorded which). The receptors stem from a male donor with ankylosing spondylitis. CDR3s include the opening cysteine and the closing phenylalanine or tryptophan. A D gene is named only where the DNA matches it firmly. Size is stated for part of the rows, as once, few or many counts, or as a class when the clone is expanded.

CDR3 protein,CDR3 DNA,J gene,D gene,clone size,CDR3 length,V gene
CASSFKHLRGAYEQYF,TGTGCCAGCAGTTTTAAACACTTGCGGGGGGCCTACGAGCAGTACTTC,TRBJ2-7,TRBD2,NA,16,TRBV12-3/TRBV12-4
CASTRKGDGELFF,TGTGCCAGCACGCGGAAGGGTGACGGGGAGCTGTTTTTT,TRBJ2-2,NA,few,13,TRBV5-6
CASSLRGRGDGELFF,TGTGCCAGCAGCTTAAGGGGGCGGGGAGACGGGGAGCTGTTTTTT,TRBJ2-2,NA,NA,15,TRBV7-8
CSASGTPGTTYEQYF,TGCAGTGCTAGCGGGACTCCAGGGACTACCTACGAGCAGTACTTC,TRBJ2-7,TRBD2,NA,15,TRBV20-1
CASRNLGTGASGANVLTF,TGTGCCAGCAGAAACCTTGGGACAGGGGCCTCTGGGGCCAACGTCCTGACTTTC,TRBJ2-6,TRBD1,NA,18,TRBV6-2/TRBV6-3
CASSLALQTEAFF,TGTGCCAGCAGCTTAGCTCTCCAAACTGAAGCTTTCTTT,TRBJ1-1,NA,many,13,TRBV7-2
CASSLLDRGLSYGYTF,TGTGCCAGCAGCTTACTTGACAGGGGGCTTTCCTATGGCTACACCTTC,TRBJ1-2,TRBD1,many,16,TRBV7-2
CASSLTGTGYNSPLHF,TGTGCCAGCAGCTTAACCGGGACAGGGTATAATTCACCCCTCCACTTT,TRBJ1-6,TRBD1,few,16,TRBV7-8
CASSSGGFGELFF,TGTGCCAGCAGCTCGGGTGGGTTCGGGGAGCTGTTTTTT,TRBJ2-2,NA,NA,13,TRBV7-2
CASSSGQGAGEKLFF,TGCGCCAGCAGCTCCGGACAGGGGGCAGGGGAAAAACTGTTTTTT,TRBJ1-4,TRBD1,NA,15,TRBV5-1
CASSPRGRGRGNTIYF,TGTGCCAGCAGCCCCCGAGGACGAGGAAGAGGAAACACCATATATTTT,TRBJ1-3,NA,NA,16,TRBV7-2
CASRATRSLEAFF,TGTGCCAGCAGGGCTACCCGCTCCCTTGAAGCTTTCTTT,TRBJ1-1,NA,NA,13,TRBV6-1
CASSRVLRGTEAFF,TGCGCCAGCAGCCGAGTACTAAGAGGAACTGAAGCTTTCTTT,TRBJ1-1,NA,few,14,TRBV4-3
CSALGLRTDTQYF,TGCAGTGCCCTTGGACTCCGCACAGATACGCAGTATTTT,TRBJ2-3,NA,NA,13,TRBV20-1
CASSDTVGSRTGELFF,TGTGCCAGCAGTGATACTGTGGGGTCTCGGACCGGGGAGCTGTTTTTT,TRBJ2-2,NA,NA,16,TRBV25-1
CASSPGTALANTEAFF,TGTGCCAGCTCACCTGGGACAGCCTTAGCGAACACTGAAGCTTTCTTT,TRBJ1-1,TRBD1,NA,16,TRBV18
CASSIQGAQNTEAFF,TGTGCCAGCTCCATTCAGGGGGCGCAGAACACTGAAGCTTTCTTT,TRBJ1-1,TRBD1,NA,15,TRBV18
CASSGDREAILDTQYF,TGTGCCAGCAGTGGGGACAGGGAAGCAATATTAGATACGCAGTATTTT,TRBJ2-3,TRBD1,few,16,TRBV12-3/TRBV12-4
CASRSGTHQETQYF,TGTGCCAGCAGGTCCGGGACGCACCAAGAGACCCAGTACTTC,TRBJ2-5,NA,NA,14,TRBV7-2
CCARDWGGGRGEDTEAFF,TGCTGTGCTAGAGACTGGGGCGGGGGCAGGGGAGAAGACACTGAAGCTTTCTTT,TRBJ1-1,NA,once,18,TRBV20-1
CATSRVGRGNEQFF,TGTGCCACCAGCAGAGTGGGTAGGGGGAATGAGCAGTTCTTC,TRBJ2-1,NA,few,14,TRBV15
CSASPAGSSYNEQFF,TGCAGTGCTAGTCCAGCGGGGAGCTCCTACAATGAGCAGTTCTTC,TRBJ2-1,TRBD2,many,15,TRBV20-1
CSARRSEAEAFF,TGCAGTGCTAGGAGGTCGGAAGCTGAAGCTTTCTTT,TRBJ1-1,NA,NA,12,TRBV20-1
CSAQRGSGELFF,TGCAGTGCCCAGAGGGGGAGCGGGGAGCTGTTTTTT,TRBJ2-2,NA,few,12,TRBV20-1
CASSHPRTGGNTEAFF,TGTGCCAGCAGCCACCCCAGGACAGGGGGGAACACTGAAGCTTTCTTT,TRBJ1-1,TRBD1,NA,16,TRBV7-2
CASSSPGGRGYTF,TGTGCCAGCAGTTCCCCAGGGGGCCGGGGCTACACCTTC,TRBJ1-2,TRBD1,NA,13,TRBV12-3/TRBV12-4
CAITKGGAPYEQFF,TGTGCCATCACTAAGGGCGGCGCGCCCTATGAGCAGTTCTTC,TRBJ2-1,NA,few,14,TRBV7-9
CASSVQVIQGGNEQFF,TGTGCCAGCAGTGTACAGGTAATACAGGGAGGTAATGAGCAGTTCTTC,TRBJ2-1,NA,NA,16,TRBV6-1
CASSPSYEQFF,TGTGCCAGCAGCCCTTCGTATGAGCAGTTCTTC,TRBJ2-1,NA,many,11,TRBV7-2
CASSYANMNTEAFF,TGCGCCAGCAGCTATGCGAACATGAACACTGAAGCTTTCTTT,TRBJ1-1,NA,many,14,TRBV5-1
CATSRDTGQPQHF,TGTGCCACCAGCAGAGATACGGGTCAGCCCCAGCATTTT,TRBJ1-5,NA,few,13,TRBV15
CASSLLGTSANTGELFF,TGTGCCAGCAGTTTATTGGGGACAAGTGCTAACACCGGGGAGCTGTTTTTT,TRBJ2-2,NA,few,17,TRBV27
CASSSIGCTDTQYF,TGCGCCAGCAGCTCGATAGGGTGCACAGATACGCAGTATTTT,TRBJ2-3,NA,once,14,TRBV5-1
CASSRGLTGLEAYEQYF,TGTGCCAGCAGCCGCGGACTGACGGGACTAGAAGCCTACGAGCAGTACTTC,TRBJ2-7,TRBD2,NA,17,TRBV6-1
CASSYSIAASTDTQYF,TGTGCCAGCAGTTACTCGATAGCGGCTAGCACAGATACGCAGTATTTT,TRBJ2-3,NA,NA,16,TRBV6-5
CASSRTGTGTYEQYF,TGTGCCAGCAGCCGTACCGGGACAGGGACCTACGAGCAGTACTTC,TRBJ2-7,TRBD1,NA,15,TRBV5-6
CSARGQEGDTQYF,TGCAGTGCTAGAGGGCAGGAGGGGGATACGCAGTATTTT,TRBJ2-3,NA,few,13,TRBV20-1
CASSTDTRRTQYF,TGTGCTAGCAGCACGGACACGCGACGTACGCAGTATTTT,TRBJ2-3,NA,NA,13,TRBV7-7
CASSAPALQETQYF,TGTGCCAGCAGCGCCCCTGCTCTACAAGAGACCCAGTACTTC,TRBJ2-5,NA,NA,14,TRBV5-5
CASSQEGTVNQPQHF,TGTGCCAGCAGCCAAGAGGGAACTGTTAATCAGCCCCAGCATTTT,TRBJ1-5,NA,many,15,TRBV4-2
CASSVGQVGNTEAFF,TGTGCCAGCAGCGTAGGGCAGGTAGGGAACACTGAAGCTTTCTTT,TRBJ1-1,NA,NA,15,TRBV9
CASSHAGTSYIGYF,TGTGCCAGCAGCCACGCCGGGACTAGCTACATTGGGTATTTT,TRBJ2-3,TRBD2,few,14,TRBV3-1
CASSWTSTGELFF,TGTGCCAGCAGCTGGACTTCCACCGGGGAGCTGTTTTTT,TRBJ2-2,NA,few,13,TRBV6-2/TRBV6-3
CASSSIVSGANVLTF,TGCGCCAGCAGCTCGATCGTCTCTGGGGCCAACGTCCTGACTTTC,TRBJ2-6,NA,few,15,TRBV5-1
CASSPSGAWETQYF,TGTGCCAGCAGCCCCAGCGGGGCGTGGGAGACCCAGTACTTC,TRBJ2-5,TRBD2,many,14,TRBV12-3/TRBV12-4
CSALSHGIMNTEAFF,TGCAGTGCTCTCTCACACGGGATCATGAACACTGAAGCTTTCTTT,TRBJ1-1,NA,NA,15,TRBV20-1
CSARVPTGTSNGEDTQYF,TGCAGTGCTAGAGTCCCTACCGGGACTAGCAATGGTGAAGATACGCAGTATTTT,TRBJ2-3,TRBD2,many,18,TRBV20-1
CASSRIPGWETQYF,TGTGCCAGCAGTAGGATACCGGGTTGGGAGACCCAGTACTTC,TRBJ2-5,NA,NA,14,TRBV12-3/TRBV12-4